Following are 9 T cell receptor beta chains from one sample sequenced in a study of T cells after yellow fever vaccination. TCRdb analysed the 5' RACE reads with MiXCR anew, one entry per CDR3 protein. The sample has more than 300,000 distinct CDR3 sequences, 9.5% to 12% seen once. This sample comprised CD4+ T cells sorted from PBMCs, obtained 45 days after the yellow fever booster vaccination. Source of these receptors: a man aged 18-30 years who received the YFV17D yellow fever vaccine.

The table lists this clonotype with many counts. The V gene is TRBV7-9, the J gene TRBJ2-1, with 12 bases aligning to TRBD2. V shed 7 bases and J 10 bases; nucleotides not matched to a gene: 8. Germline V gene lookup returns CDR1 SEHNR and CDR2 FQNEAQ (reference sequence). CDR3 length equals 14 residues. The CDR3 region has the DNA TGTGCCAGCAACCCTAGCGGGGGGGCCTGGGAGCAGTTCTTC. Translated, it gives CASNPSGGAWEQFF.

This clonotype has just a few counts. V and J are TRBV5-4 and TRBJ2-5; D gene ambiguous. The CDR3 length is 15 residues. From germline, CDR1 is SGHNT and CDR2 YYREEE (reference sequence). The germline V and J ends were trimmed by 0 bases and 3 bases, with 12 bases remaining between them. The CDR3 DNA follows: TGTGCCAGCAGCTTGGGTGGGCATACCAAAGAGACCCAGTACTTC. The encoded protein is CASSLGGHTKETQYF. Full variable domain (outside the CDR3, taken from reference TRBV5-4 and TRBJ2-5): ETGVTQSPTHLIKTRGQQVTLRCSSQSGHNTVSWYQQALGQGPQFIFQYYREEENGRGNFPPRFSGLQFPNYSSELNVNALELDDSALYLCASSLGGHTKETQYFGPGTRLLVL.

This clonotype was picked up a small number of times. The rearrangement links TRBV29-1 to TRBJ2-3, with no clear D. Germline values: CDR1 SQVTM, CDR2 ANQGSEA. Between the trimmed V and J ends, which lost 4 bases and 4 bases, there was a span of 15 bases. The CDR3 loop spans 14 amino acids. The CDR3 sequence: CSVGGAFLADTQYF. CDR3 DNA: TGCAGCGTTGGAGGCGCCTTCCTCGCAGATACGCAGTATTTT.

Ten or more counts support this clonotype. The chain is built from TRBV7-2 and TRBJ2-5; 7 bases line up with TRBD2. The CDR3 is made up of 14 amino acids. CDR1 SGHTA and CDR2 FQGNSA come from the germline V gene. After removal of 11 bases from V and 1 base from J, the junction contained 10 bases not matched to a gene. CDR3 coding DNA: TGTGCCTCCTGTTCCCAGCGGGGCCAAGAGACCCAGTACTTC. Its protein product is CASCSQRGQETQYF. Looking up the rest from reference TRBV7-2 and TRBJ2-5 gives the full variable domain: GAGVSQSPSNKVTEKGKDVELRCDPISGHTALYWYRQSLGQGLEFLIYFQGNSAPDKSGLPSDRFSAERTGGSVSTLTIQRTQQEDSAVYLCASCSQRGQETQYFGPGTRLLVL.

The chain joins TRBV4-1 to TRBJ2-3; 8 positions match TRBD2. Germline V gene lookup returns CDR1 MGHRA and CDR2 YSYEKL. V lost 0 bases to trimming and J lost 2 bases; unmatched junction nucleotides: 10. The CDR3 covers 18 residues. The CDR3 DNA follows: TGCGCCAGCAGCCAAGAACTTTATTCGCGGGAGGTCACAGATACGCAGTATTTT. It is translated as CASSQELYSREVTDTQYF.

In DNA, the CDR3 is TGTGCCAGCAGCTTGGACCGGGACGGCAATGAAAAACTGTTTTTT. Translation: CASSLDRDGNEKLFF. The V and J genes are TRBV13 and TRBJ1-4, with D tentatively TRBD1 (5 bases). Deletions cut 3 bases from V and 5 bases from J, with 13 bases between. The CDR3 consists of 15 residues. Germline CDR1 is PRHDT and CDR2 is FYEKMQ (reference sequence). Together with reference TRBV13 and TRBJ1-4, the CDR3 gives the full variable domain: AAGVIQSPRHLIKEKRETATLKCYPIPRHDTVYWYQQGPGQDPQFLISFYEKMQSDKGSIPDRFSAQQFSDYHSELNMSSLELGDSALYFCASSLDRDGNEKLFFGSGTQLSVL.

V usage is TRBV18 and J usage is TRBJ1-5; TRBD1 aligns across 7 bases. Looked up from germline, CDR1 is KGHSH and CDR2 is LQKENI. J was trimmed by 5 bases and V by 6 bases; bases with no gene match: 7. CDR3 length: 14 amino acids. CDR3 nucleotides: TGTGCCAGCTCGCTGACAGGGCGCGATCAGCCCCAGCATTTT. It yields the protein CASSLTGRDQPQHF.

This clonotype was recorded many times. The rearrangement joins TRBV12-3 or TRBV12-4 to TRBJ2-3; 12 bases fit TRBD2. CDR3 length equals 16 residues. The trim removed 3 bases at V and 4 bases at J, leaving 5 bases unmatched. The CDR3, as DNA: TGTGCCAGCAGTTTCGGCCTAGCGGGGGGGCCAGATACGCAGTATTTT. As protein: CASSFGLAGGPDTQYF.

The chain is built from TRBV25-1 and TRBJ2-2; D call uncertain. The V end was cut by 4 bases, the J end by 3 bases, with 9 bases between. The germline gives CDR1 MGHDK, CDR2 SYGVNS. The CDR3 runs to 14 residues. CDR3 amino acids: CASSARTDTGELFF. Written as DNA, the CDR3 is TGTGCCAGCAGTGCCAGGACGGACACCGGGGAGCTGTTTTTT.